A single sample is the source of the 8 T cell receptor beta chains below, sequenced in a study of blood T cell repertoires in COVID-19. Data came from immunoSEQ multiplex PCR; TCRdb stores just in-frame clones and leaves some out. The profile shows roughly 160,000 clones, more than 70% of them singletons. The source material was peripheral blood. Receptors were obtained from a man aged 50 to 60 with active or convalescent COVID-19.

V usage is TRBV25-1 and J usage is TRBJ1-2; D not resolved. This CDR3 is 12 amino acids long. The V gene's germline CDR1 is MGHDK and CDR2 SYGVNS. The V end was cut by 2 bases, the J end by 5 bases, with 6 bases between. The CDR3 DNA sequence: TGTGCCAGCAGTGAAGGGAGGTATGGCTACACCTTC. Protein product: CASSEGRYGYTF.

V and J are TRBV3-1 (or the pseudogene TRBV3-2) and TRBJ1-3, with D possibly matching TRBD1 (6 bases). The germline V gene encodes CDR1 LGHDT and CDR2 YNNKEL (reference sequence). V lost 0 bases and J lost 4, with 13 bases in between. This CDR3 has 16 amino acids. CDR3 nucleotide sequence: TGTGCCAGCAGCCAAGAAGTCGGGACATCAGGAAACACCATATATTTT. Residues: CASSQEVGTSGNTIYF.

The chain couples TRBV7-2 to TRBJ2-2, with a weak D call TRBD2 (6 bases). Per the germline V gene, CDR1 is SGHTA and CDR2 is FQGNSA. The CDR3 is 14 amino acids. The V and J ends lost 5 bases and 0 bases respectively, with 7 bases between them. CDR3 DNA sequence: TGTGCCAGCAGCGGGACTTCGAACACCGGGGAGCTGTTTTTT. This translates into CASSGTSNTGELFF.

The chain links TRBV4-2 to TRBJ1-4; D is possibly TRBD1 (6 bases). Per the germline V gene, CDR1 is LGHNA and CDR2 is YNFKEQ. Trimming shortened V by 4 bases and J by 7 bases, and 13 bases separated the two germline ends. The CDR3 consists of 14 residues. The CDR3 DNA follows: TGTGCCAGCAGCCCCCCGGGACAATTTGAAAAACTGTTTTTT. The encoded protein is CASSPPGQFEKLFF.

This clone was observed once. The rearrangement links TRBV27 to TRBJ1-5; D call uncertain. Trimming shortened V by 2 bases and J by 0 bases, and 8 bases separated the two germline ends. Germline assignment: CDR1 MNHEY and CDR2 SMNVEV (reference sequence). CDR3 length: 15 residues. CDR3 region: CASSLLGNSNQPQHF. The CDR3 DNA sequence: TGTGCCAGCAGTTTACTGGGCAATAGCAATCAGCCCCAGCATTTT.

The chain couples TRBV5-1 to TRBJ1-5; maybe TRBD1 (6 bases). V dropped 0 bases and J dropped 3 bases, with 10 bases sitting between them. Germline lookup yields CDR1 SGHRS and CDR2 YFSETQ. The CDR3 consists of 15 residues. In DNA form, the CDR3 reads TGCGCCAGCAGCTTGGCCGCAGGGGACAATCAGCCCCAGCATTTT. Translating it yields CASSLAAGDNQPQHF. Variable domain in full (rest from reference TRBV5-1 and TRBJ1-5): KAGVTQTPRYLIKTRGQQVTLSCSPISGHRSVSWYQQTPGQGLQFLFEYFSETQRNKGNFPGRFSGRQFSNSRSEMNVSTLELGDSALYLCASSLAAGDNQPQHFGDGTRLSIL.

As for this clone: One end of the junction fails to match germline, which may point to a read error. The chain couples TRBV7-7 to TRBJ2-2; TRBD2 agrees at 9 bases. Germline CDR1 reads SSHAT; CDR2 reads FNYEAQ (reference sequence). There are 16 residues in the CDR3. CDR3 DNA sequence: TGTGCTAGCAGCTTACAAGGGACTAGCTCCCCCGGGGAGCTGTTTTTT. It codes for CASSLQGTSSPGELFF.

The chain couples TRBV7-2 to TRBJ2-3; TRBD2 agrees at 7 bases. The V gene end was trimmed by 1 base and the J gene end by 3 bases; junction bases not matched to a gene: 1. Per the germline V gene, CDR1 is SGHTA and CDR2 is FQGNSA. The CDR3 is made up of 14 amino acids. CDR3 amino acids: CASSLGLATDTQYF. In DNA, the CDR3 is TGTGCCAGCAGCTTAGGACTAGCAACAGATACGCAGTATTTT.